The clone carrying this T cell receptor beta chain was seen only a few times. Its antigen remains unknown. The data derive from a study of T cell responses to AZD1222 COVID-19 vaccine. Across the study: Samples with a second dose at about 4 or about 12 weeks were pooled together.

This CDR3 contains 11 residues. The V end was cut by 2 bases, the J end by 8 bases, with 10 bases between. Germline CDR1 is GTSNPN and CDR2 is SVGIG (reference sequence). Sequencing used immunoSEQ multiplex PCR; TCRdb keeps in-frame clones, though not all of them. Among approximately 140,000 clones, around 89% were seen once, and the ten largest hold 4.5% to 6.5%. Study observations and caveats: White British people made up most donors, females outnumbered males, and clonal diversity was possibly underestimated. Repertoire samples came only from after the peak T cell response.

This sequence originates from an adult in good health. Material: peripheral blood, obtained on day 0 of AZD1222 vaccination. The chain links TRBV30 to TRBJ2-7, with a weak D call TRBD2 (5 bases). CDR3 in DNA: TGTGCCTGGAGTACCACTAGAAAGCAGTACTTC. It yields the protein CAWSTTRKQYF.